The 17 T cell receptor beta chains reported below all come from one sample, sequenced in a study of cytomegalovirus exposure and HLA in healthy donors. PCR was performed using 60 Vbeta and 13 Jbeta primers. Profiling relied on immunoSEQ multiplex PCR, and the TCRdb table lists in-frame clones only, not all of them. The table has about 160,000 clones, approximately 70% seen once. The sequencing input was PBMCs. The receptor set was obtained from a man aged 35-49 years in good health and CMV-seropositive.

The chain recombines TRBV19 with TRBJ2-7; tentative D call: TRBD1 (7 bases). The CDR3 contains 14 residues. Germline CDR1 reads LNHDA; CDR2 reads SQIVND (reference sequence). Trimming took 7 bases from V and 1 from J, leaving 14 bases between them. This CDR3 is CASTLTGTSYEQYF. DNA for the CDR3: TGTGCCAGTACCCTGACAGGGACTTCCTACGAGCAGTACTTC.

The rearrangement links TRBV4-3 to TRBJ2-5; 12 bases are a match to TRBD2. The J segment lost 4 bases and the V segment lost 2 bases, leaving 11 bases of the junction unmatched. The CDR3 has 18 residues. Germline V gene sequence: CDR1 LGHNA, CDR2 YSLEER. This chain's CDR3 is CASSQTSGGPSSRETQYF. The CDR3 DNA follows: TGCGCCAGCAGCCAAACTAGCGGGGGGCCATCAAGTAGAGAGACCCAGTACTTC.

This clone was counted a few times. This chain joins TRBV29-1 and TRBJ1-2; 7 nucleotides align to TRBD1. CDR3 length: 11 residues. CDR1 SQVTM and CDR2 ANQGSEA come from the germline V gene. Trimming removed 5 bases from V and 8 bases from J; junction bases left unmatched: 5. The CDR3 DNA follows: TGCAGCGTTCTATTGACAGGGGGCTACACCTTC. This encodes CSVLLTGGYTF. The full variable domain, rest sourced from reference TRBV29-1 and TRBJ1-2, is SAVISQKPSRDICQRGTSLTIQCQVDSQVTMMFWYRQQPGQSLTLIATANQGSEATYESGFVIDKFPISRPNLTFSTLTVSNMSPEDSSIYLCSVLLTGGYTFGSGTRLTVV.

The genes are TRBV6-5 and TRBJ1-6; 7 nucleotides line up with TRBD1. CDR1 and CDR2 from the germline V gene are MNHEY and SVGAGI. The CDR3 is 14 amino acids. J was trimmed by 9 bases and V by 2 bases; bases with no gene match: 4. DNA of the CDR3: TGTGCCAGCAGTTACGGGACAGCAAGTTCACCCCTCCACTTT. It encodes CASSYGTASSPLHF.

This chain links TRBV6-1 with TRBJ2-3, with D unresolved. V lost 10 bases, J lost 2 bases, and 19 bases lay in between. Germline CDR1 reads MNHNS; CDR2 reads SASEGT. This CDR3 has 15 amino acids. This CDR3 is CAIPIDTNLTDTQYF. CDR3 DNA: TGTGCCATCCCAATCGACACAAACCTCACAGATACGCAGTATTTT.

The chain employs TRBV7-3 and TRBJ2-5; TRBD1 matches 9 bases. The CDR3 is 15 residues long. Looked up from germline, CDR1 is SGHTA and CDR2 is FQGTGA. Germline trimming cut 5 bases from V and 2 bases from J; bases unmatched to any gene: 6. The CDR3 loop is CASSPHRGRQETQYF. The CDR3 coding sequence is TGTGCCAGCAGCCCTCACAGGGGGCGGCAAGAGACCCAGTACTTC.

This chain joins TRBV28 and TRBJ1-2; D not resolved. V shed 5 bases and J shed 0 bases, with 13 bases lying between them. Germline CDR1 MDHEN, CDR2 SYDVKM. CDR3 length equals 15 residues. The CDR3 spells CASSPPAEANYGYTF. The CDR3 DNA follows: TGTGCCAGCAGTCCCCCGGCGGAAGCTAACTATGGCTACACCTTC.

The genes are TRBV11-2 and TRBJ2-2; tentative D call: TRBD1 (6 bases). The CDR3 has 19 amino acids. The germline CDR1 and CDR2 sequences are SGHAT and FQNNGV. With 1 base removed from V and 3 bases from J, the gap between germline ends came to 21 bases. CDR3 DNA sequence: TGTGCCAGCAGCTTAGGCACGGGTGGGCAGGGGCCCTACACCGGGGAGCTGTTTTTT. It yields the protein CASSLGTGGQGPYTGELFF.

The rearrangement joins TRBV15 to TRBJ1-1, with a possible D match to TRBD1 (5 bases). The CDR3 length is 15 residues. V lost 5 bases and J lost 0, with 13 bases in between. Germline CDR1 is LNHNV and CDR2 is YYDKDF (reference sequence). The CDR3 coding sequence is TGTGCCACCAGCGGGTCGACGGACATGAACACTGAAGCTTTCTTT. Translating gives CATSGSTDMNTEAFF.

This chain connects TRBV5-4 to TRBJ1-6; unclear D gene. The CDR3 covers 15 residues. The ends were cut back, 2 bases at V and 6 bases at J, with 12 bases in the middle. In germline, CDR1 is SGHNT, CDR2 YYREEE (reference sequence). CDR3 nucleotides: TGTGCCAGCAGCTTCGGCCGGGCGGGTAATTCACCCCTCCACTTT. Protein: CASSFGRAGNSPLHF.

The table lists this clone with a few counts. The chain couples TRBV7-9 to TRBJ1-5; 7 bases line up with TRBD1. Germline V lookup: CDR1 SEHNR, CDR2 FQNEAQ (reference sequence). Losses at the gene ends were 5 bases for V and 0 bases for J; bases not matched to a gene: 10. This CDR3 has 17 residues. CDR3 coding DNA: TGTGCCAGCAGCCGGACAGGTCGGGGGTATAGCAATCAGCCCCAGCATTTT. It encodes CASSRTGRGYSNQPQHF.

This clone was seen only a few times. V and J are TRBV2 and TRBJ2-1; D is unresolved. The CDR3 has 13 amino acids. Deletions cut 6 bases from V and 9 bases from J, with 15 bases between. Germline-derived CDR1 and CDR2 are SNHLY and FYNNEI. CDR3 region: CASSLDASFEQFF. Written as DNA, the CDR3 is TGTGCCAGCAGCCTAGATGCCTCATTTGAGCAGTTCTTC.

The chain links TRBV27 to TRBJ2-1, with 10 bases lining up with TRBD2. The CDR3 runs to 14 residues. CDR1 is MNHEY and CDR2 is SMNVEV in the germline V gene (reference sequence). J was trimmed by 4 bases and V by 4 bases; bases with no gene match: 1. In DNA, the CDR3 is TGTGCCAGCAGTTCTAGCGGGGGATACAATGAGCAGTTCTTC. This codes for CASSSSGGYNEQFF.

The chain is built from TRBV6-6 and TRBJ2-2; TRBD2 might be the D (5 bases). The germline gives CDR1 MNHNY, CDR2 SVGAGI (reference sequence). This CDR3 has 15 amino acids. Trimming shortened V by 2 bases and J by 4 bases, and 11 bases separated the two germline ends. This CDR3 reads CASSYAGRGTGELFF. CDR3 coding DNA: TGTGCCAGCAGTTACGCGGGTCGGGGCACCGGGGAGCTGTTTTTT.

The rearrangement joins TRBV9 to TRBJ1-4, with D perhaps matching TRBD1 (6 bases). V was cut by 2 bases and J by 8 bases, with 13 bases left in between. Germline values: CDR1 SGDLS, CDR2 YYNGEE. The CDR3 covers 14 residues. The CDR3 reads CASSVAGAGEKLFF. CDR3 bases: TGTGCCAGCAGCGTCGCAGGGGCCGGGGAAAAACTGTTTTTT.

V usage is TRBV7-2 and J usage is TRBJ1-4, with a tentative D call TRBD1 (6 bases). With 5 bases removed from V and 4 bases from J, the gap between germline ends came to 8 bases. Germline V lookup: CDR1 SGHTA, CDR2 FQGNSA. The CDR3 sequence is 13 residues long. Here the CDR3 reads CASSRQVNEKLFF. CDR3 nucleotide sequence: TGTGCCAGCAGCCGACAGGTTAATGAAAAACTGTTTTTT.

CDR3 in DNA: TGTGCCAGCAGGGAGACAGGGAGCACAGATACGCAGTATTTT. Translated: CASRETGSTDTQYF. The rearrangement uses TRBV6-4 and TRBJ2-3; TRBD1 agrees at 7 bases. Trimming took 6 bases from V and 0 from J; bases not matched to a gene: 3. Germline V gene lookup returns CDR1 MRHNA and CDR2 SNTAGT. The CDR3 has 14 residues.